This T cell receptor beta chain is drawn from a study of post-analysis software for immune sequencing data (dated by TCRdb to the mid-2010s). For the wider study: Relapsing-remitting, secondary progressive and progressive-relapsing multiple sclerosis were recorded as disease courses, and subtype annotation was lacking for some patients. The patient repertoires were set against 10 to 11 previously published healthy control repertoires from donors whose ages ranged from roughly 6 to 27 years. A subset of samples was prepared in parallel using single-end sample barcoding, then pooled and co-amplified after Illumina adapter ligation. Broader findings and caveats from the paper: Significantly lower normalized Chao1 diversity was found in multiple sclerosis patients than in controls, suggesting substantial peripheral T-cell clonal expansion. When samples were clustered directly using the F measure, samples prepared in the same batch co-clustered strongly, which prompted a batch-effect correction. About five TRBV segments, including TRBV5-6, TRBV5-1 and TRBV20-1, were significantly more frequent in patients than controls. The multiple sclerosis patient group was slightly younger than the control group.

As regards this clonotype: Its antigen has not been determined. No base quality values were provided; no much bigger clone lies one nucleotide off.

To demonstrate the VDJtools post-analysis software, the study profiled TCR beta repertoires from the peripheral blood of about 13 young patients with multiple sclerosis. The multiple sclerosis patients were children and adolescents between roughly 6 and 17 years of age. Library generation was performed with PCR. Sequencing took place on an Illumina HiSeq 2500. To reduce PCR and sequencing biases, unique molecular identifiers were incorporated into the TCR beta cDNA libraries. Roughly 0.5 million cDNA molecules were obtained per 1 to 10 million input T cells, so each molecule approximated one T cell. The patient libraries were prepared and sequenced using the same protocol as the earlier healthy control dataset. Samples belonging to the same batch were prepared together, multiplexed and sequenced on a shared HiSeq lane. As for the authors' bioinformatics: MIGEC handled the raw barcoded reads, throwing out single-read molecular identifier groups before consensus assembly and CDR3 extraction. VDJtools was used for post-analysis of the clonotype tables, with diversity normalized by down-sampling every dataset to the smallest sample size. Repertoire overlap clustering matched CDR3 amino acid but not nucleotide sequences to correct batch-related cross-sample contamination. The public reads were reanalyzed by TCRdb: fastp trimming at Q25, MiXCR alignment, in-frame beta chains only. Merged by CDR3 protein, the rows form single entries marked with the most common genes and DNA. These V and J calls derive from TCRdb rather than the authors' analysis. This sample holds approximately 730,000 distinct CDR3 sequences; 25% to 30% were observed only once. The top ten hold 0.56% of the sample.

Trimmed from V: 0 bases; trimmed from J: 4 bases; junction bases lacking a gene match: 5. The germline V gene (reference sequence) supplies CDR1 LNHNV and CDR2 YYDKDF. From the cysteine through the phenylalanine, the CDR3 covers 16 amino acids. The retained sequence is limited to the CDR3, 48 bases, with the frame set at the first base. The receptor comes from a girl between 10 and 17 years old with multiple sclerosis. The V and J genes are TRBV15 and TRBJ2-3; 9 central nucleotides agree with TRBD2. The sequenced sample consisted of blood. The nucleotide sequence reads TGTGCCACCAGCAGAGATCGGGCGGGGGGGCCAGATACGCAGTATTTT. Its translation is CATSRDRAGGPDTQYF.